The 23 T cell receptor beta chains given below trace back to one sample, sequenced in a study of blood T cell repertoires in COVID-19. Some clones are missing from TCRdb's copy, which holds only in-frame ones; the method was immunoSEQ multiplex PCR. The repertoire has about 130,000 clones, 65% to 90% of them found once; the top ten carry roughly 8.1%. What was sequenced was peripheral blood. All receptors derive from a woman aged 60-75 years with active or convalescent COVID-19.

The chain is built from TRBV19 and TRBJ2-5; no clear D. V lost 1 base, J lost 4 bases, and 13 bases lay in between. Per germline, CDR1 LNHDA and CDR2 SQIVND (reference sequence). There are 15 residues in the CDR3. This CDR3 reads CASSIVAGSVETQYF. The CDR3, as DNA: TGTGCCAGTAGTATAGTTGCCGGGTCCGTAGAGACCCAGTACTTC.

The CDR3, as DNA: TGTGCCAGTAGTATCTCCCCAGGCGCCAACTATGGCTACACCTTC. This sequence encodes CASSISPGANYGYTF. This sequence joins TRBV19 and TRBJ1-2; D is uncertain. Germline V gene sequence: CDR1 LNHDA, CDR2 SQIVND (reference sequence). The CDR3 is 15 residues long. V lost 3 bases and J lost 2, with 13 bases in between.

The rearrangement joins TRBV24-1 to TRBJ2-2; TRBD1 aligns across 7 bases. With V trimmed by 10 bases and J by 1 base, 8 bases remained unmatched. The length of the CDR3 is 15 residues. Germline lookup yields CDR1 KGHDR and CDR2 SFDVKD. The chain's CDR3 is CATGRGLLNTGELFF. For the CDR3, the DNA is TGTGCCACTGGTAGGGGGCTTTTGAACACCGGGGAGCTGTTTTTT.

The gene calls are TRBV28 and TRBJ1-4, with 8 nucleotides matching TRBD1. This CDR3 contains 14 residues. Germline CDR1 is MDHEN and CDR2 is SYDVKM. Trimming at V came to 5 bases and at J to 12 bases, leaving 11 bases not matched to a gene. The CDR3 nucleotides are TGTGCCAGCAGTCCAGGGGGCGCGAGGGTCGAACTGTTTTTT. Its translation is CASSPGGARVELFF.

The chain has TRBV6-5 and TRBJ2-6; D is possibly TRBD1 (6 bases). Between the trimmed V and J ends, which lost 4 bases and 0 bases, there was a span of 10 bases. Looked up from germline, CDR1 is MNHEY and CDR2 is SVGAGI. The CDR3 has 16 residues. The chain's CDR3 is CASSSGQRSGANVLTF. As DNA, the CDR3 is TGTGCCAGCAGTTCTGGACAGCGCTCTGGGGCCAACGTCCTGACTTTC.

For this clone: This sample includes further DNA sequences coding for the same CDR3. The J gene is TRBJ2-2, the V gene TRBV24-1; the D is unclear. Trimming removed 1 base at V and 0 bases at J, with 8 bases between. The germline V gene encodes CDR1 KGHDR and CDR2 SFDVKD. The CDR3 consists of 16 residues. The chain's CDR3 is CATSDFTGSNTGELFF. DNA for the CDR3: TGTGCCACCAGTGATTTTACCGGGTCGAACACCGGGGAGCTGTTTTTT.

This chain connects TRBV6-5 to TRBJ2-3, with 10 bases fitting TRBD2. The CDR3 contains 15 residues. V gave up 2 bases and J gave up 4 bases; unmatched junction bases: 3. Germline values: CDR1 MNHEY, CDR2 SVGAGI. The CDR3 coding sequence is TGTGCCAGCAGTTACGGGACTAGCGACGCAGATACGCAGTATTTT. Amino acid sequence: CASSYGTSDADTQYF.

The rearrangement uses TRBV11-2 and TRBJ1-6; TRBD1 matches at 7 bases. Germline CDR1 and CDR2: SGHAT and FQNNGV. J lost 7 bases, V lost 3 bases, and 6 bases had no gene match. The CDR3 consists of 15 residues. CDR3 amino acids: CASSFTPGQNSPLHF. The DNA for the CDR3 is TGTGCCAGCAGCTTTACGCCGGGACAGAATTCACCCCTCCACTTT.

This chain connects TRBV28 to TRBJ1-6; perhaps TRBD1 as D (6 bases). The CDR3 spans 15 residues. The germline V gene encodes CDR1 MDHEN and CDR2 SYDVKM. The V end lost 4 bases, the J end lost 8 bases, and 15 bases lay between the germline ends. The CDR3 region is CASSSTGRGYSPLHF. The CDR3 DNA sequence: TGTGCCAGCAGTTCTACAGGGAGGGGCTATTCACCCCTCCACTTT.

J is TRBJ2-7 and V is TRBV11-2, with 9 bases fitting TRBD2. The J segment lost 4 bases and the V segment lost 5 bases, leaving 6 bases of the junction unmatched. The CDR3 runs 14 residues. Germline V lookup: CDR1 SGHAT, CDR2 FQNNGV. CDR3 DNA: TGTGCCAGCAGCCTGGGACTAGCTCTTTACGAGCAGTACGTC. This gives the protein CASSLGLALYEQYV.

The V gene is TRBV28, the J gene TRBJ1-6, with 7 bases fitting TRBD1. The CDR3 totals 12 residues. The junction had 4 bases not matched to a gene; V was cut back by 8 bases and J by 9 bases. Germline CDR1 and CDR2: MDHEN and SYDVKM. CDR3 region: CASGTGASPLHF. The DNA of the CDR3 is TGTGCCAGCGGTACAGGGGCTTCACCCCTCCACTTT.

This chain joins TRBV4-1 and TRBJ2-1, with 7 bases identical to TRBD2. Germline values: CDR1 MGHRA, CDR2 YSYEKL. Trimming removed 7 bases from V and 4 bases from J; junction bases left unmatched: 10. The CDR3 spans 15 residues. Here the CDR3 reads CASNAIGGRYNEQFF. The CDR3 DNA is TGCGCCAGCAATGCGATCGGGGGGAGGTACAATGAGCAGTTCTTC.

V is TRBV5-1 and J is TRBJ2-1; TRBD2 agrees at 12 bases. This CDR3 region has 13 residues. V dropped 7 bases and J dropped 6; count of bases not matched to a gene: 2. CDR1 is SGHRS, CDR2 YFSETQ, per germline. CDR3 DNA sequence: TGCGCCAGCGGACTAGCGGGGATCAATGAGCAGTTCTTC. Translating it yields CASGLAGINEQFF.

The chain is built from TRBV15 and TRBJ2-7; possibly TRBD2 for D (5 bases). From germline, CDR1 is LNHNV and CDR2 YYDKDF (reference sequence). CDR3 size: 14 residues. The V end lost 0 bases, the J end lost 3 bases, and 9 bases lay between the germline ends. CDR3 coding DNA: TGTGCCACCAGCAGAGAGCGGGTTTACTACGAGCAGTACTTC. Translation gives CATSRERVYYEQYF.

This clone has only a few counts. The chain recombines TRBV7-2 with TRBJ1-2, with D unclear. The CDR3 is 15 residues long. Germline V gives CDR1 SGHTA, CDR2 FQGNSA. Trimming took off 2 bases at V and 4 bases at J, with 14 bases between the two ends. This chain's CDR3 is CASSLTQAPRYGYTF. DNA of the CDR3: TGTGCCAGCAGCTTAACCCAGGCACCTCGCTATGGCTACACCTTC.

This chain links TRBV19 with TRBJ1-2; D is undetermined. This CDR3 is 14 amino acids long. Trimming left V 0 bases short and J 2 bases short, with 7 bases between. CDR1 is LNHDA and CDR2 is SQIVND in the germline V gene (reference sequence). In DNA form, the CDR3 reads TGTGCCAGTAGTATAGATCGGGGAAACTATGGCTACACCTTC. It yields the protein CASSIDRGNYGYTF.

The V gene is TRBV19, the J gene TRBJ2-5; D not resolved. CDR1 is LNHDA and CDR2 is SQIVND in the germline V gene (reference sequence). Trimming cost V 3 bases and J 0 bases, with 11 bases left between them. The CDR3 loop spans 15 amino acids. The CDR3 DNA reads as TGTGCCAGTAGTATTGGAGTTGCTGACCAAGAGACCCAGTACTTC. As protein: CASSIGVADQETQYF. Full variable domain (outside the CDR3, taken from reference TRBV19 and TRBJ2-5): DGGITQSPKYLFRKEGQNVTLSCEQNLNHDAMYWYRQDPGQGLRLIYYSQIVNDFQKGDIAEGYSVSREKKESFPLTVTSAQKNPTAFYLCASSIGVADQETQYFGPGTRLLVL.

V gene TRBV2 combines with J gene TRBJ1-3, with 8 bases lining up with TRBD1. V lost 8 bases and J lost 0; bases outside the gene matches: 9. CDR1 is SNHLY and CDR2 is FYNNEI in the germline V gene. CDR3 length: 16 amino acids. The CDR3 DNA is TGTGCCAGCTTCTTGACAGGGGCCATCTCTGGAAACACCATATATTTT. Its protein is CASFLTGAISGNTIYF. Based on the CDR3 plus reference TRBV2 and TRBJ1-3, the full variable domain is EPEVTQTPSHQVTQMGQEVILRCVPISNHLYFYWYRQILGQKVEFLVSFYNNEISEKSEIFDDQFSVERPDGSNFTLKIRSTKLEDSAMYFCASFLTGAISGNTIYFGEGSWLTVV.

The chain is built from TRBV19 and TRBJ1-2; D is unclear. This CDR3 has 14 residues. Germline assignment: CDR1 LNHDA and CDR2 SQIVND (reference sequence). V lost 5 bases to trimming and J lost 2 bases, with 12 bases between them. CDR3 region: CASSGQSGNYGYTF. In DNA, the CDR3 is TGTGCCAGTAGTGGCCAGAGCGGAAACTATGGCTACACCTTC.

This rearrangement joins TRBV5-6 to TRBJ1-3; TRBD1 might be the D (5 bases). The CDR3 consists of 15 residues. The V end lost 0 bases, the J end lost 1 base, and 8 bases lay between the germline ends. Per the germline V gene, CDR1 is SGHDT and CDR2 is YYEEEE. The CDR3 coding sequence is TGTGCCAGCAGCTTGGGGGGGACTTCTGGAAACACCATATATTTT. It codes for CASSLGGTSGNTIYF.

The chain combines TRBV24-1 with TRBJ2-3; possible D gene TRBD2, 5 bases. The CDR3 spans 14 residues. Looked up from germline, CDR1 is KGHDR and CDR2 is SFDVKD. V lost 9 bases, J lost 5 bases, and 17 bases lay in between. CDR3 sequence (DNA): TGTGCCACCCAGCCAGCCCTTGAGGGAGATACGCAGTATTTT. Protein: CATQPALEGDTQYF.

V and J are TRBV6-6 and TRBJ1-1, with D possibly TRBD1 on 5 matching bases. The V and J ends lost 7 bases and 0 bases respectively, with 15 bases between them. Germline V gene data show CDR1 as MNHNY and CDR2 as SVGAGI (reference sequence). CDR3 length equals 15 residues. CDR3 in DNA: TGTGCCAGCACCGAAAGGGACTCAGTGAACACTGAAGCTTTCTTT. Translation gives CASTERDSVNTEAFF.

This chain joins TRBV19 and TRBJ2-1; 7 bases agree with TRBD1. Germline V gene lookup returns CDR1 LNHDA and CDR2 SQIVND (reference sequence). Trimming took 0 bases from V and 1 from J; bases not matched to a gene: 12. CDR3 length: 19 residues. The CDR3 bases are TGTGCCAGTAGTATAGATGGGGCCGGCTACAGGGGTTCCTACAATGAGCAGTTCTTC. As protein: CASSIDGAGYRGSYNEQFF.